The 10 T cell receptor beta chains below come from one sample, sequenced in a study of cytomegalovirus exposure and HLA in healthy donors. The PCR contained 60 Vbeta and 13 Jbeta primers. The table came from immunoSEQ multiplex PCR; TCRdb's copy has only in-frame clones and leaves some out. The data contain around 100,000 clones, 55% to 65% of them singletons. Sequenced sample: PBMCs. Receptor source: a woman aged 25 to 39 in good health and CMV-seronegative.

The chain links TRBV9 to TRBJ1-1, with D perhaps matching TRBD1 (5 bases). The CDR3 loop spans 14 amino acids. V was cut by 4 bases and J by 7 bases, with 17 bases left in between. CDR1 and CDR2 (germline): SGDLS, YYNGEE. The chain's CDR3 is CASSSGAGWNEAFF. In DNA, the CDR3 is TGTGCCAGCAGCTCTGGGGCTGGATGGAATGAAGCTTTCTTT.

The chain recombines TRBV5-1 with TRBJ2-2; TRBD2 matches at 9 bases. The germline V gene encodes CDR1 SGHRS and CDR2 YFSETQ. CDR3 length: 19 amino acids. V lost 0 bases to trimming and J lost 3 bases; unmatched junction nucleotides: 12. In DNA, the CDR3 is TGCGCCAGCAGCTTGGAAGGTAGCGGGAGAGAGGCGGACACCGGGGAGCTGTTTTTT. It yields the protein CASSLEGSGREADTGELFF. The full variable domain, rest sourced from reference TRBV5-1 and TRBJ2-2, is KAGVTQTPRYLIKTRGQQVTLSCSPISGHRSVSWYQQTPGQGLQFLFEYFSETQRNKGNFPGRFSGRQFSNSRSEMNVSTLELGDSALYLCASSLEGSGREADTGELFFGEGSRLTVL.

The V gene is TRBV25-1, the J gene TRBJ1-2, with a tentative D call TRBD1 (5 bases). The CDR3 extends over 17 amino acids. Germline values: CDR1 MGHDK, CDR2 SYGVNS. Trimming pared 7 bases from V and 2 bases from J, leaving 23 bases between. CDR3 nucleotides: TGTGCCAGCACAAACATAGGCGGGGCCCCCATAAACTATGGCTACACCTTC. Translating it yields CASTNIGGAPINYGYTF.

The chain has TRBV7-9 and TRBJ1-1, with D hard to call. The CDR3 sequence is 13 residues long. From germline, CDR1 is SEHNR and CDR2 FQNEAQ (reference sequence). Trimming left V 5 bases short and J 5 bases short, with 12 bases between. CDR3 in amino acids: CASSPKTGTEAFF. The DNA of the CDR3 is TGTGCCAGCAGCCCCAAGACTGGAACTGAAGCTTTCTTT.

The V call is TRBV6-6, the J call TRBJ1-4, with unresolved D. Trimming shortened V by 6 bases and J by 10 bases, and 21 bases separated the two germline ends. The CDR3 covers 15 residues. Germline CDR1 and CDR2: MNHNY and SVGAGI (reference sequence). CDR3 coding DNA: TGTGCCAGCAGCCCCCCGGGAAAGCTTATAGGAAAACTGTTTTTT. The encoded protein is CASSPPGKLIGKLFF.

The genes are TRBV7-9 and TRBJ2-5; maybe TRBD1 (5 bases). Germline V gives CDR1 SEHNR, CDR2 FQNEAQ (reference sequence). CDR3 length equals 14 residues. Trimming stripped 5 bases from V and 5 bases from J, with 15 bases between. CDR3 coding DNA: TGTGCCAGCAGCCTCGCGACAGTATTGGAGACCCAGTACTTC. Protein sequence: CASSLATVLETQYF.

The table lists this clone with a few counts. The CDR3 spells CASSLDSGSSYEQYF. The CDR3 DNA is TGCGCCAGCAGCTTGGATAGCGGGAGCTCCTACGAGCAGTACTTC. The chain links TRBV5-1 to TRBJ2-7; the match to TRBD2 covers 9 bases. The germline V gene has CDR1 SGHRS and CDR2 YFSETQ. V lost 0 bases, J lost 0 bases, and 1 base stayed unmatched. The CDR3 has 15 amino acids.

This rearrangement joins TRBV7-3 to TRBJ1-1, with TRBD1 identical over 10 bases. CDR3 length equals 15 residues. Trimming at V came to 1 base and at J to 4 bases, leaving 3 bases not matched to a gene. Germline CDR1 SGHTA, CDR2 FQGTGA. The CDR3 region has the DNA TGTGCCAGCAGCTTAATGGGACAGGGGATCACTGAAGCTTTCTTT. Translation: CASSLMGQGITEAFF.

This chain links TRBV27 with TRBJ2-2; weak D call: TRBD1 (7 bases). Germline assignment: CDR1 MNHEY and CDR2 SMNVEV (reference sequence). CDR3 length: 14 residues. Deletions cut 7 bases from V and 7 bases from J, with 16 bases between. The CDR3 sequence: CASTQQGTGGELFF. CDR3 in DNA: TGTGCCAGCACCCAACAGGGGACTGGCGGGGAGCTGTTTTTT.

This sequence joins TRBV28 and TRBJ1-6, with D possibly matching TRBD1 (6 bases). Looked up from germline, CDR1 is MDHEN and CDR2 is SYDVKM. CDR3 length equals 16 residues. Trimming took off 4 bases at V and 1 base at J, with 11 bases between the two ends. Written as DNA, the CDR3 is TGTGCCAGCAGTTGGACAGCCGCTTCCTATAATTCACCCCTCCACTTT. The encoded protein is CASSWTAASYNSPLHF.